This T cell receptor beta chain was sequenced for a study of blood T cell repertoires in COVID-19. V was clipped by 5 bases and J by 0 bases; unmatched bases: 3. Germline-derived CDR1 and CDR2 are SGHTA and FQGTGA. This CDR3 spans 14 amino acids. Method: immunoSEQ multiplex PCR; TCRdb's copy keeps in-frame clones and lacks some. The table has 300,000 or so clones, 80% to 95% seen once. The specimen sequenced was PBMCs or T cells enriched from blood (not recorded which). This receptor was identified in a woman aged 25 to 39 who had recovered from COVID-19. The chain uses TRBV7-3 and TRBJ1-1, with TRBD1 matching over 7 bases. As DNA, the CDR3 is TGTGCCAGCAGCACACAGGGGATGAACACTGAAGCTTTCTTT. Translation: CASSTQGMNTEAFF.